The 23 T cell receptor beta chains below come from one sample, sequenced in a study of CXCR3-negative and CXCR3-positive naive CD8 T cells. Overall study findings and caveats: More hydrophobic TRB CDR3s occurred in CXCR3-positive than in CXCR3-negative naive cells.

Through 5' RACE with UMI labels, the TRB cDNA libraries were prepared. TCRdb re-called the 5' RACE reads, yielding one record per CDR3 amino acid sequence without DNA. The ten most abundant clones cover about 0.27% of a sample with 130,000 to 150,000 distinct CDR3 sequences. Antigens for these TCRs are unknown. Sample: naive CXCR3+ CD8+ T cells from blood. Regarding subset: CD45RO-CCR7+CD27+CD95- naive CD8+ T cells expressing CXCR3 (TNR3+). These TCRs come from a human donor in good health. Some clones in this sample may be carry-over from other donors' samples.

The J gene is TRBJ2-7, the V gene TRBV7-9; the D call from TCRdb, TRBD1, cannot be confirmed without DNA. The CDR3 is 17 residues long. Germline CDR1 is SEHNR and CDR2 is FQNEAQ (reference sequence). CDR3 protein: CASSLPTTGTGRDEQYF.

Here the CDR3 reads CASSVGGGQGYGYTF. This chain uses TRBV9 with TRBJ1-2; TCRdb's D gene call, TRBD1, goes unchecked for lack of DNA. The CDR3 covers 15 residues. CDR1 is SGDLS and CDR2 is YYNGEE in the germline V gene. Using reference TRBV9 and TRBJ1-2 for the parts outside the CDR3, the full variable domain is DSGVTQTPKHLITATGQRVTLRCSPRSGDLSVYWYQQSLDQGLQFLIQYYNGEERAKGNILERFSAQQFPDLHSELNLSSLELGDSALYFCASSVGGGQGYGYTFGSGTRLTVV.

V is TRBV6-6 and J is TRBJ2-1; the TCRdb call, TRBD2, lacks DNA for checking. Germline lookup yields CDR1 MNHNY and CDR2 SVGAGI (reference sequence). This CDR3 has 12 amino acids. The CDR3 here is CASSTDSPEQFF.

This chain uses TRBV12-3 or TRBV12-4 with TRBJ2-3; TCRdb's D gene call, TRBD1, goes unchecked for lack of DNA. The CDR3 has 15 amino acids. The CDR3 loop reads CASSYRQGVADTQYF.

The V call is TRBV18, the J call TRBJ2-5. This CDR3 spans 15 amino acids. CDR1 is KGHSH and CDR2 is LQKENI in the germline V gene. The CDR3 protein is CASSPRGAYQETQYF.

The chain's CDR3 is CSARALGPDRASYEQYF. V usage is TRBV20-1 and J usage is TRBJ2-7; checking the TCRdb D call of TRBD1 is not possible without DNA. The CDR3 length is 17 residues. Germline-derived CDR1 and CDR2 are DFQATT and SNEGSKA (reference sequence).

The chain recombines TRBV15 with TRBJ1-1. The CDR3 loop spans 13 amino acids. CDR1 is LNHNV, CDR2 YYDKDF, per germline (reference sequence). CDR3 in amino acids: CATGRVTYTEAFF.

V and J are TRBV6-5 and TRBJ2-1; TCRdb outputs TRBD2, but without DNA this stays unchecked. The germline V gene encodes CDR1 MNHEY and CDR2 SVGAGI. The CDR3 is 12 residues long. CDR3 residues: CASSTGGDEQFF.

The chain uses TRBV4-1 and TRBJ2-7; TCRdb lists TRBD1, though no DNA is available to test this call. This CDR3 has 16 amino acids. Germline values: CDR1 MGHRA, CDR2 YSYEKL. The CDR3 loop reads CASSPGQFGGSYEQYF.

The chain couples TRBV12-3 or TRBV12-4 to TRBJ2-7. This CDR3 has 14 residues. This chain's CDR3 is CASSLSETLYEQYF.

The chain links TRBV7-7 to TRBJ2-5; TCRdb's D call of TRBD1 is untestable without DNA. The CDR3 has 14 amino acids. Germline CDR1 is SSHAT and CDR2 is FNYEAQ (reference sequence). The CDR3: CAVPAGTGQETQYF.

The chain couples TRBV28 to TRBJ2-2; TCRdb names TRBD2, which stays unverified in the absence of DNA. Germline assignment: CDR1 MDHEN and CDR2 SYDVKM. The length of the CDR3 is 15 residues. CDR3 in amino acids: CASSLLAANTGELFF.

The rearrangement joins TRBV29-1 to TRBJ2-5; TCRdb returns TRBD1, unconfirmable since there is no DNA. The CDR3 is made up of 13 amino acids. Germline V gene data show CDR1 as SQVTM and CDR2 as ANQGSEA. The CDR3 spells CSVGTGAQETQYF.

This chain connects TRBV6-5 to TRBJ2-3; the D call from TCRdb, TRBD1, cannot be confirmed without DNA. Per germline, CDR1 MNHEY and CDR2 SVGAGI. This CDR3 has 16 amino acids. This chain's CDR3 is CASSLWDRGQFSTQYF.

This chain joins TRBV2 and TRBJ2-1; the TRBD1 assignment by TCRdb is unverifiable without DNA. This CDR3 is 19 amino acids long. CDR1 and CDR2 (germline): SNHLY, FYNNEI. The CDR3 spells CASSEGRGRSSKPYNEQFF.

The CDR3 reads CASSQDGTGGLYEQYF. This chain links TRBV4-3 with TRBJ2-7; the TRBD1 assignment by TCRdb is unverifiable without DNA. Germline CDR1 and CDR2: LGHNA and YSLEER. There are 16 residues in the CDR3.

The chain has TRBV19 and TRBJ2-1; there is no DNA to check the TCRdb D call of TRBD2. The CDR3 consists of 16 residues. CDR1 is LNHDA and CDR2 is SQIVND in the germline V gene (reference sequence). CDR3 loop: CASSLPSGAFHNEQFF.

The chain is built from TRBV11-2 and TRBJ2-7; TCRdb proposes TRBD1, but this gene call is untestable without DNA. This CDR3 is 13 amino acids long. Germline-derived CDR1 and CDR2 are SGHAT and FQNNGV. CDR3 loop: CAAGQGGLYEQYF.

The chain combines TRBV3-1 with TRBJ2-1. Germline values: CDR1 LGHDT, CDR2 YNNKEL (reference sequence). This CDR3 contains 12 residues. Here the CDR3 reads CASSQFGVEQFF.

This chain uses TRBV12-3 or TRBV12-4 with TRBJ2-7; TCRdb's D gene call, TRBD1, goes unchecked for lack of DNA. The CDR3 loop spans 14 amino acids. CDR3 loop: CASSSPGVPYEQYF.

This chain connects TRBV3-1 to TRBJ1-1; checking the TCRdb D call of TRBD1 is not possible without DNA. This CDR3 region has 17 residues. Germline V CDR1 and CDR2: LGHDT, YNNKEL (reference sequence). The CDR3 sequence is CASSQANDRSWHTEAFF.

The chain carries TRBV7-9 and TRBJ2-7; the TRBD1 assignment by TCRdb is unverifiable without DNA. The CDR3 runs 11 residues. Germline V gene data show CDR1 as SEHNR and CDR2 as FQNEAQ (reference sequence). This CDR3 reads CASREGGIQYF.

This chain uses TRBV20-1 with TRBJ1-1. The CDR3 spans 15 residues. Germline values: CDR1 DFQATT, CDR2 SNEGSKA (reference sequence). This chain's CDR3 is CSARARTSPNTEAFF.